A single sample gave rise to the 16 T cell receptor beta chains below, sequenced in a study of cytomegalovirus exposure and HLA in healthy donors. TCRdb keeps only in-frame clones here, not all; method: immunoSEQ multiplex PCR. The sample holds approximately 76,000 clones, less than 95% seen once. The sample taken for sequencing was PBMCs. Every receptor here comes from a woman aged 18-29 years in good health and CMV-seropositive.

CDR3 sequence reads: CAWRDRLAKNIQYF. CDR3 DNA: TGTGCCTGGAGGGACAGGCTAGCCAAAAACATTCAGTACTTC. The chain uses TRBV30 and TRBJ2-4, with 7 bases aligning to TRBD1. Germline assignment: CDR1 GTSNPN and CDR2 SVGIG (reference sequence). The junction had 2 bases not matched to a gene; V was cut back by 3 bases and J by 0 bases. The CDR3 runs to 14 residues.

The CDR3 nucleotides are TGCGCCAGCAGCCCAGGGACTAGCTTTGGGTACGAGCAGTACTTC. Translating it yields CASSPGTSFGYEQYF. The J gene is TRBJ2-7, the V gene TRBV4-3; 9 bases are a match to TRBD2. Looked up from germline, CDR1 is LGHNA and CDR2 is YSLEER. V lost 4 bases to trimming and J lost 4 bases; unmatched junction nucleotides: 8. The CDR3 runs 15 residues.

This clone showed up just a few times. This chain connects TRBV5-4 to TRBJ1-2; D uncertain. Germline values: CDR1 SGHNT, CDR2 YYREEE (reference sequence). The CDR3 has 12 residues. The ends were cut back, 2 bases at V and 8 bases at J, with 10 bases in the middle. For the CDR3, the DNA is TGTGCCAGCAGCTTAGGAGGCCGGGGCTACACCTTC. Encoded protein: CASSLGGRGYTF.

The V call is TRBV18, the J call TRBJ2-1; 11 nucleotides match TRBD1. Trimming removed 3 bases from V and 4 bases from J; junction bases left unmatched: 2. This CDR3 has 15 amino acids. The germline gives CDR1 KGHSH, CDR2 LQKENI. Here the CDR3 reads CASSPGQGGYNEQFF. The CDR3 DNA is TGTGCCAGCTCACCGGGACAGGGGGGATACAATGAGCAGTTCTTC.

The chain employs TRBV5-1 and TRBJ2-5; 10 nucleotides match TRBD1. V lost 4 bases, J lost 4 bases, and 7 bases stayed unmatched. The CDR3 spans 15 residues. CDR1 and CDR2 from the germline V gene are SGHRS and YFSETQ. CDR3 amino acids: CASSGGQGMGETQYF. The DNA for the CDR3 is TGCGCCAGCAGCGGGGGACAGGGGATGGGAGAGACCCAGTACTTC. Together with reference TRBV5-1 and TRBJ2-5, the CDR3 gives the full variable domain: KAGVTQTPRYLIKTRGQQVTLSCSPISGHRSVSWYQQTPGQGLQFLFEYFSETQRNKGNFPGRFSGRQFSNSRSEMNVSTLELGDSALYLCASSGGQGMGETQYFGPGTRLLVL.

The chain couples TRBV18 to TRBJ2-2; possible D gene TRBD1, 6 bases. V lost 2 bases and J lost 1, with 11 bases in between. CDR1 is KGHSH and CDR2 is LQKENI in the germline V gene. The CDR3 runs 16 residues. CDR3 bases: TGTGCCAGCTCACCATCCGCGACAGGGAACACCGGGGAGCTGTTTTTT. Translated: CASSPSATGNTGELFF. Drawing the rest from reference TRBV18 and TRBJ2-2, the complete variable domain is NAGVMQNPRHLVRRRGQEARLRCSPMKGHSHVYWYRQLPEEGLKFMVYLQKENIIDESGMPKERFSAEFPKEGPSILRIQQVVRGDSAAYFCASSPSATGNTGELFFGEGSRLTVL.

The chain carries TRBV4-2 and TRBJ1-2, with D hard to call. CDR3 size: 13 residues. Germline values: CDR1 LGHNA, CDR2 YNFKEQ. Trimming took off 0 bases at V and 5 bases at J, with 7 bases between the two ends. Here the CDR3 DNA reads TGTGCCAGCAGCCAAGAGCGCTCTTATGGCTACACCTTC. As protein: CASSQERSYGYTF.

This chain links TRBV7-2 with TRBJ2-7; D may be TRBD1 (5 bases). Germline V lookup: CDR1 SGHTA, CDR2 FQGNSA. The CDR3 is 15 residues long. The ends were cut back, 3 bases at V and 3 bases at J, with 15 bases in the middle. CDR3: CASSLGPVRDYEQYF. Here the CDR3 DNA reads TGTGCCAGCAGCTTGGGCCCCGTCAGGGACTACGAGCAGTACTTC.

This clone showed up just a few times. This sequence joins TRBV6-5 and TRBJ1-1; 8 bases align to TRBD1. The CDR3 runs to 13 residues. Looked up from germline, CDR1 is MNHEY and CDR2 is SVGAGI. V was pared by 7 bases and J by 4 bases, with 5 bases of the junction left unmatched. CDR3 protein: CASIGQGATEAFF. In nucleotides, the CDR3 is TGTGCCAGCATTGGACAGGGTGCCACTGAAGCTTTCTTT.

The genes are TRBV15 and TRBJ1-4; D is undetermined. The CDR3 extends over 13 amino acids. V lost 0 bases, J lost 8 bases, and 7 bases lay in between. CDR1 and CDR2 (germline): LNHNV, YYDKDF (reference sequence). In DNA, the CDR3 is TGTGCCACCAGCAGAGATCTGGGCGAAAAACTGTTTTTT. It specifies CATSRDLGEKLFF.

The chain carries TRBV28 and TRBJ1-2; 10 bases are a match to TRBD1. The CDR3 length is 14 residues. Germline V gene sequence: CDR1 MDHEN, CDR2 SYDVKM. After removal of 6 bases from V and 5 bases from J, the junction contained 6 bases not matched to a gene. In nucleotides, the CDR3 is TGTGCCAGCAGGACAGGGGGCGAAGTATATGGCTACACCTTC. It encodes CASRTGGEVYGYTF.

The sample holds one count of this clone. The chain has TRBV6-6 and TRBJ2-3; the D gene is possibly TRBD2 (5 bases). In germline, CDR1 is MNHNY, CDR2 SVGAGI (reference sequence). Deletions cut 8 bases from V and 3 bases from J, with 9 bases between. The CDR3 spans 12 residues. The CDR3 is CASGSWTDTQYF. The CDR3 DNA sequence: TGTGCCAGCGGGAGTTGGACAGATACGCAGTATTTT.

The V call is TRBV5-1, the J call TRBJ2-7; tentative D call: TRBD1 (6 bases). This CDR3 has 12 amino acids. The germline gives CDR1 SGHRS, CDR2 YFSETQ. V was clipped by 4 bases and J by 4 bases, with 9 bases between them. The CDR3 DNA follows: TGCGCCAGCAGCGACCAGGGGTACGAGCAGTACTTC. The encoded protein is CASSDQGYEQYF.

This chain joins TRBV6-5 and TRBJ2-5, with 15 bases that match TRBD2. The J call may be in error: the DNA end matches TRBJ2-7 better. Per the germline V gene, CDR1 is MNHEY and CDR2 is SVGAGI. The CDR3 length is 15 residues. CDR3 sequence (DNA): TGTGCCAGCAGTTGGACTAGCGGGAGGGGGGACGAGCAGTACTTC. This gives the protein CASSWTSGRGDEQYF.

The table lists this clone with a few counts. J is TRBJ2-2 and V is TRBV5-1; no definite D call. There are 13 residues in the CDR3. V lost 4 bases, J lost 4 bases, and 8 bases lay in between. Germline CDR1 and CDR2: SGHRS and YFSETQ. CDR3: CASSPEATGELFF. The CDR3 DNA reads TGCGCCAGCAGCCCCGAAGCCACCGGGGAGCTGTTTTTT.

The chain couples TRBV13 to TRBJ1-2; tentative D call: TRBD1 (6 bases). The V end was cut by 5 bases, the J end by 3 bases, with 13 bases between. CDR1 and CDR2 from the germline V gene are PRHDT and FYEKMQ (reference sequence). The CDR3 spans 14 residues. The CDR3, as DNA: TGTGCCAGCAGCCCACAGGGCTTTTACTATGGCTACACCTTC. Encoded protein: CASSPQGFYYGYTF.